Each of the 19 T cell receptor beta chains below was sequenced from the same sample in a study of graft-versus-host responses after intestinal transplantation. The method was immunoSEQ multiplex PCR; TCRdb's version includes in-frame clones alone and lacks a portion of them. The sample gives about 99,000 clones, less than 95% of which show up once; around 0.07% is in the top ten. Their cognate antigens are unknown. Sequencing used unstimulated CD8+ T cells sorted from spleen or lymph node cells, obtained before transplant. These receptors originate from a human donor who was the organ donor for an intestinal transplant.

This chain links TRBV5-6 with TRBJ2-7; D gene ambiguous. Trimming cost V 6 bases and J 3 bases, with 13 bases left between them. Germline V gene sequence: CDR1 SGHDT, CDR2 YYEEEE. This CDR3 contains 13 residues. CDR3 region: CASTLIGDYEQYF. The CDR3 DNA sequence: TGTGCCAGCACCTTAATTGGAGACTACGAGCAGTACTTC. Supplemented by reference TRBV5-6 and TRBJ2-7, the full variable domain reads DAGVTQSPTHLIKTRGQQVTLRCSPKSGHDTVSWYQQALGQGPQFIFQYYEEEERQRGNFPDRFSGHQFPNYSSELNVNALLLGDSALYLCASTLIGDYEQYFGPGTRLTVT.

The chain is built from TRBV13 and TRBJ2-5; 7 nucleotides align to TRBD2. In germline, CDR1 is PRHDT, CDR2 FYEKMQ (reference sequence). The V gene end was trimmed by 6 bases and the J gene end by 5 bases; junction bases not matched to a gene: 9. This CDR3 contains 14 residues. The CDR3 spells CASRISGGEETQYF. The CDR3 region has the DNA TGTGCCAGCAGAATCTCTGGGGGGGAGGAGACCCAGTACTTC.

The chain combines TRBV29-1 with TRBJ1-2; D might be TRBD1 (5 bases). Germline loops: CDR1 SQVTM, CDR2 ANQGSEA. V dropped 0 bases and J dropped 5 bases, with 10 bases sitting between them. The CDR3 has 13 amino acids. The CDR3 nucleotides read TGCAGCGTTGAAGAGACAGCGCTTTATGGCTACACCTTC. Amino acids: CSVEETALYGYTF.

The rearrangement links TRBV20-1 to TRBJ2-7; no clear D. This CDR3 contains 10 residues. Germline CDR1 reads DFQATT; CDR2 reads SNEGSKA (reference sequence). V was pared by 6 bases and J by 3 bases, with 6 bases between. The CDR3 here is CSARDYEQYF. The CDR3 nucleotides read TGCAGTGCCCGAGACTACGAGCAGTACTTC.

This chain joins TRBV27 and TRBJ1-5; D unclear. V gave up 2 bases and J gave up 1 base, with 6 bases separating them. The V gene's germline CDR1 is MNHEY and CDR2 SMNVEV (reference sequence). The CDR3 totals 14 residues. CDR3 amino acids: CASSLGPSNQPQHF. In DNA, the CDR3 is TGTGCCAGCAGTTTAGGCCCAAGCAATCAGCCCCAGCATTTT.

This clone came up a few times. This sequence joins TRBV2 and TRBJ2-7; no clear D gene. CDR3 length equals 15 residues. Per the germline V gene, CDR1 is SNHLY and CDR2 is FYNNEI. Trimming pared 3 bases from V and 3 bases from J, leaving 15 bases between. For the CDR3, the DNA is TGTGCCAGCAGTGAGGCCATAGCCGTAATCTACGAGCAGTACTTC. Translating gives CASSEAIAVIYEQYF. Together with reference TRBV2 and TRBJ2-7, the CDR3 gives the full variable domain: EPEVTQTPSHQVTQMGQEVILRCVPISNHLYFYWYRQILGQKVEFLVSFYNNEISEKSEIFDDQFSVERPDGSNFTLKIRSTKLEDSAMYFCASSEAIAVIYEQYFGPGTRLTVT.

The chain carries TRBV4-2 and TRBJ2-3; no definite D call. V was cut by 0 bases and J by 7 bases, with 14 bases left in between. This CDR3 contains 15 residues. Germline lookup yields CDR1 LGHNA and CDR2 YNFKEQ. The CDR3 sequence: CASSQEGSSPNTQYF. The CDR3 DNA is TGTGCCAGCAGCCAAGAAGGAAGTAGCCCGAATACGCAGTATTTT.

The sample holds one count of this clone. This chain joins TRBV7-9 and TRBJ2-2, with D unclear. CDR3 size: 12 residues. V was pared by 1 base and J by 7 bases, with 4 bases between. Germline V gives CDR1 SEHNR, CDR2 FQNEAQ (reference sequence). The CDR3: CASSLVRGELFF. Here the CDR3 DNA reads TGTGCCAGCAGCTTAGTTCGCGGGGAGCTGTTTTTT.

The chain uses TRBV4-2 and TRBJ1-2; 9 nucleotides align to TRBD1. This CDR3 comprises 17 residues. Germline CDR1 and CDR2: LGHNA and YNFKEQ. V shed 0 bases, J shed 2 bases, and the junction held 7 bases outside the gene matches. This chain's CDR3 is CASSQDRDRALNYGYTF. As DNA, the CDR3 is TGTGCCAGCAGCCAAGACCGGGACAGGGCCCTGAACTATGGCTACACCTTC.

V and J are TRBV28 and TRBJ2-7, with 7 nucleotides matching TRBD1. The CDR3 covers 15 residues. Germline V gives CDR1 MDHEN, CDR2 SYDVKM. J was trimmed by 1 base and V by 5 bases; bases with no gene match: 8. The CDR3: CASSPLRQGSYEQYF. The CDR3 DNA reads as TGTGCCAGCAGTCCCCTCAGACAGGGATCCTACGAGCAGTACTTC.

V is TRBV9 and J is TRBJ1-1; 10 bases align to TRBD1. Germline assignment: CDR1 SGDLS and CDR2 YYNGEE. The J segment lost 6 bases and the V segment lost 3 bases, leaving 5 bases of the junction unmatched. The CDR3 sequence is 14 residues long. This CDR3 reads CASSAGQGWAEAFF. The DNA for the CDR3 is TGTGCCAGCAGCGCGGGACAGGGGTGGGCTGAAGCTTTCTTT.

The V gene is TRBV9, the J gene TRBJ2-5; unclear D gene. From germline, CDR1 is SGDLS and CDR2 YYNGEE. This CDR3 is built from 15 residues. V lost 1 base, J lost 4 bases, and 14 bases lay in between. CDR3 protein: CASSVSDASRETQYF. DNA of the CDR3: TGTGCCAGCAGCGTAAGCGATGCCTCCAGAGAGACCCAGTACTTC.

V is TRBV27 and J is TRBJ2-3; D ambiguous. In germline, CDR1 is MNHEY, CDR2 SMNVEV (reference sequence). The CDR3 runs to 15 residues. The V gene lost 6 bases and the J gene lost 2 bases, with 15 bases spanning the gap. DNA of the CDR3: TGTGCCAGCAGGAACAGATGGGCCTCCACAGATACGCAGTATTTT. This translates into CASRNRWASTDTQYF.

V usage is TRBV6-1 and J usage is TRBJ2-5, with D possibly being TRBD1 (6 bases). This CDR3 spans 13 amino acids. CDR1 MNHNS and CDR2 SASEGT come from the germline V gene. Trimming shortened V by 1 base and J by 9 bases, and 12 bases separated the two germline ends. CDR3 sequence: CASSEVGAGAQYF. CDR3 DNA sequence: TGTGCCAGCAGTGAAGTGGGGGCCGGTGCCCAGTACTTC.

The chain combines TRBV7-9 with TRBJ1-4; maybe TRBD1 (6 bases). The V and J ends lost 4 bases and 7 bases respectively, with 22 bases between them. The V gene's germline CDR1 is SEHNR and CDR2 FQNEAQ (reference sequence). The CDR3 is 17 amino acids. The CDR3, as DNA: TGTGCCAGCAGCTCCGGAACCGGGACAAGGCTTGTTGAAAAACTGTTTTTT. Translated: CASSSGTGTRLVEKLFF.

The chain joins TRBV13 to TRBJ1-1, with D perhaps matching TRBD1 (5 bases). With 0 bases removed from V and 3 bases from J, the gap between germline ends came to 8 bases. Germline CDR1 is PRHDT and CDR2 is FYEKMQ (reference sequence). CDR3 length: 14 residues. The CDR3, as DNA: TGTGCCAGCAGCTTAGGGACAGCCTACACTGAAGCTTTCTTT. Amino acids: CASSLGTAYTEAFF.

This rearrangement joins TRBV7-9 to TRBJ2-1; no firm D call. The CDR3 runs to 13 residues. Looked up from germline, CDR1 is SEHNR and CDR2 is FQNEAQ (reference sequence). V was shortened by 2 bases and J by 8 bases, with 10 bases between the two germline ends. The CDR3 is CASSLSSDYEQFF. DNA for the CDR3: TGTGCCAGCAGCTTATCCAGTGACTATGAGCAGTTCTTC. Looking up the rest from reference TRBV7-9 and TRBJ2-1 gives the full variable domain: DTGVSQNPRHKITKRGQNVTFRCDPISEHNRLYWYRQTLGQGPEFLTYFQNEAQLEKSRLLSDRFSAERPKGSFSTLEIQRTEQGDSAMYLCASSLSSDYEQFFGPGTRLTVL.

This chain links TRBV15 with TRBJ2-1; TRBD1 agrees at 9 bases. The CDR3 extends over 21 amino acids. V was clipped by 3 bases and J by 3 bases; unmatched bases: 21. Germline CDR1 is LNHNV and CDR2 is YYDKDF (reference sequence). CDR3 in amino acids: CATSSGRQGEFLVFLYNEQFF. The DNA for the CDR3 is TGTGCCACCAGCAGCGGTCGACAGGGGGAATTTCTTGTCTTCCTCTACAATGAGCAGTTCTTC. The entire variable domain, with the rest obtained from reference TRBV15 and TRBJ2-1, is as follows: DAMVIQNPRYQVTQFGKPVTLSCSQTLNHNVMYWYQQKSSQAPKLLFHYYDKDFNNEADTPDNFQSRRPNTSFCFLDIRSPGLGDTAMYLCATSSGRQGEFLVFLYNEQFFGPGTRLTVL.

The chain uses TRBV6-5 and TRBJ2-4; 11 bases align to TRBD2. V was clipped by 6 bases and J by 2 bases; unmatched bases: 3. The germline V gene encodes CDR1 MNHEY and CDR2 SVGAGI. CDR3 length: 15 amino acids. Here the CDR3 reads CASRSTSGTKNIQYF. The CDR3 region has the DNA TGTGCCAGCAGATCGACTAGCGGGACCAAAAACATTCAGTACTTC.